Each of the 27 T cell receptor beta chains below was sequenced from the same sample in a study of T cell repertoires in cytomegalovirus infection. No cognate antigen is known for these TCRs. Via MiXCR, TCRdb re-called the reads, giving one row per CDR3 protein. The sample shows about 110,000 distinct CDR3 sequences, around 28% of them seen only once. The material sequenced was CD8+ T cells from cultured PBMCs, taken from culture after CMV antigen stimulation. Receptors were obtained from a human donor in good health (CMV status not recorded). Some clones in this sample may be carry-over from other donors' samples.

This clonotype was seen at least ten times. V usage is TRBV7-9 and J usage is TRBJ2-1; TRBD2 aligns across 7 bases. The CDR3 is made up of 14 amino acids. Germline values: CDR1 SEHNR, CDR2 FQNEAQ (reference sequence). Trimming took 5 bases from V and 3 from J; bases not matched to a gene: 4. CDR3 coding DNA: TGTGCCAGCAGCACCGGGACTAACTACAATGAGCAGTTCTTC. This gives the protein CASSTGTNYNEQFF.

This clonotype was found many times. The CDR3, as DNA: TGTGCCAGCAGTCCAGGGAACACCGGGGAGCTGTTTTTT. Translating gives CASSPGNTGELFF. The chain couples TRBV27 to TRBJ2-2; D call uncertain. The CDR3 is 13 amino acids. The germline gives CDR1 MNHEY, CDR2 SMNVEV (reference sequence). V was clipped by 5 bases and J by 1 base, with 5 bases between them.

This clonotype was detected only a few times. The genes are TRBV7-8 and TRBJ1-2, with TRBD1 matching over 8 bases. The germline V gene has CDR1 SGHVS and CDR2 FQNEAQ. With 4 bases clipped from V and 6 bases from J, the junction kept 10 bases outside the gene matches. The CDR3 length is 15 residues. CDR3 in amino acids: CASSSTTDRGDGYTF. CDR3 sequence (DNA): TGTGCCAGCAGCTCGACCACTGACAGGGGAGATGGCTACACCTTC. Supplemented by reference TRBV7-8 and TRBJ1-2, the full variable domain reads GAGVSQSPRYKVAKRGQDVALRCDPISGHVSLFWYQQALGQGPEFLTYFQNEAQLDKSGLPSDRFFAERPEGSVSTLKIQRTQQEDSAVYLCASSSTTDRGDGYTFGSGTRLTVV.

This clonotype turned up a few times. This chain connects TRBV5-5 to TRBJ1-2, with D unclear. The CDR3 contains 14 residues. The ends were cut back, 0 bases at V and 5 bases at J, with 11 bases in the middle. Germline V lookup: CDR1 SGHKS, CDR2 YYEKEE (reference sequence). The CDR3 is CASSLENSGYGYTF. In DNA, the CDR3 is TGTGCCAGCAGCTTGGAGAACAGTGGATATGGCTACACCTTC.

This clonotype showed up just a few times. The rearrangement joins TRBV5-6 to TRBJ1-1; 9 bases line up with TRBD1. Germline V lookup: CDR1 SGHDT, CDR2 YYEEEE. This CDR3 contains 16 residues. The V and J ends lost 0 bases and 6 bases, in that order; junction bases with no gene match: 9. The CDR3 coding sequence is TGTGCCAGCAGCTTGGCCTTAACAGGGGGCATCGCTGAAGCTTTCTTT. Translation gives CASSLALTGGIAEAFF.

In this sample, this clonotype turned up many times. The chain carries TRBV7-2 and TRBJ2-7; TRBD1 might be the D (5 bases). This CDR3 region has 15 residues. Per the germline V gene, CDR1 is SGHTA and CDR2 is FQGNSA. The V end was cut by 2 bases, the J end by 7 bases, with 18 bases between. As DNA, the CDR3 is TGTGCCAGCAGCTTATGGGGCCAGCCCTCTTGGGAGCAGTACTTC. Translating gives CASSLWGQPSWEQYF.

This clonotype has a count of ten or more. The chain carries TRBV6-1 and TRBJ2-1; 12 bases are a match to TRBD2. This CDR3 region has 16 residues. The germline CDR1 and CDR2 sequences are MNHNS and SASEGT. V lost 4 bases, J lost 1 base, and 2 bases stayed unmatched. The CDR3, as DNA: TGTGCCAGCAGTGGAACTAGCGGGGGGTCCTACAATGAGCAGTTCTTC. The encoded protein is CASSGTSGGSYNEQFF.

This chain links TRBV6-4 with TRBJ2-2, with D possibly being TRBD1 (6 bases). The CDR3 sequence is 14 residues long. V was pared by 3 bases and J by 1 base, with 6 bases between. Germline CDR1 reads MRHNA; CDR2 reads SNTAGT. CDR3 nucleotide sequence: TGTGCCAGCAGTGAGGGACAGAACACCGGGGAGCTGTTTTTT. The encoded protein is CASSEGQNTGELFF.

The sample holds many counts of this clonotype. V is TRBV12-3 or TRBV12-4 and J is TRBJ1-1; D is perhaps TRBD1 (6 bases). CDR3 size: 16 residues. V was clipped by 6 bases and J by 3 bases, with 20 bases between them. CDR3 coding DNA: TGTGCCAGCAGCACACTCCTCAGGGGAGAGTACACTGAAGCTTTCTTT. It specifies CASSTLLRGEYTEAFF.

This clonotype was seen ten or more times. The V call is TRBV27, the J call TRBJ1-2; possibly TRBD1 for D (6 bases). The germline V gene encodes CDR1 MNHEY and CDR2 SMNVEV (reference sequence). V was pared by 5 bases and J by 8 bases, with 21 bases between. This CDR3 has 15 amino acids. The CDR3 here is CASSPLQRGERGYTF. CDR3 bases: TGTGCCAGCAGTCCCCTCCAGAGGGGGGAAAGGGGCTACACCTTC.

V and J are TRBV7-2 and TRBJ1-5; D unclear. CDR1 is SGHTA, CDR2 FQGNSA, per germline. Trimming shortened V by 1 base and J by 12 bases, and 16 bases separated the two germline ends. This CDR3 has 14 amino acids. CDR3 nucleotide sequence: TGTGCCAGCAGCTTAGAGGCAGGAGGGAATCGCCAGCATTTT. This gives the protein CASSLEAGGNRQHF.

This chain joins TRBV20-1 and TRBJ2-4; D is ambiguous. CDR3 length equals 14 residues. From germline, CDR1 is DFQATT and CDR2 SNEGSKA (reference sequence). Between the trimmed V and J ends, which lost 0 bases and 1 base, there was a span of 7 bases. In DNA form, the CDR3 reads TGCAGTGCTAGAGATACTGGGGCCAAAAACATTCAGTACTTC. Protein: CSARDTGAKNIQYF.

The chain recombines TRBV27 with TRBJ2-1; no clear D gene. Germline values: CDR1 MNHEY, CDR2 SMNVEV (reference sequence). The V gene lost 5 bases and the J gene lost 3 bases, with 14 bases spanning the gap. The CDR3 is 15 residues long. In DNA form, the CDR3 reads TGTGCCAGCAGTCCCCCGGGCCGCCTCTACAATGAGCAGTTCTTC. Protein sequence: CASSPPGRLYNEQFF.

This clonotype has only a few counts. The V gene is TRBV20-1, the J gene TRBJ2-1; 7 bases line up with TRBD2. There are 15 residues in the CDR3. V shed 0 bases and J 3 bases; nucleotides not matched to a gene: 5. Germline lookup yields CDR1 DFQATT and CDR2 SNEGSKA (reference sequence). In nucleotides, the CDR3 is TGCAGTGCTAGAGACCTAGCGGTATTCTACAATGAGCAGTTCTTC. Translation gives CSARDLAVFYNEQFF.

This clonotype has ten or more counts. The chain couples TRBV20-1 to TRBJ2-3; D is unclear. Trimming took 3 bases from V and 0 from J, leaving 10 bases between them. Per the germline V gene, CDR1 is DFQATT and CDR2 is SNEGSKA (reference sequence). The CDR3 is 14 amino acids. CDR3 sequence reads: CSASGFISTDTQYF. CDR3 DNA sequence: TGCAGTGCTAGTGGCTTCATAAGCACAGATACGCAGTATTTT.

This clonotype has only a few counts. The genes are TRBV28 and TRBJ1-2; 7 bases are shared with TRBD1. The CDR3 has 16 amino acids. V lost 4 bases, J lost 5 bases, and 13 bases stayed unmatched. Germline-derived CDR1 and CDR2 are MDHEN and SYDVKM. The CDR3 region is CASSSISRGTDYGYTF. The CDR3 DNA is TGTGCCAGCAGTTCAATCTCACGCGGGACAGATTATGGCTACACCTTC.

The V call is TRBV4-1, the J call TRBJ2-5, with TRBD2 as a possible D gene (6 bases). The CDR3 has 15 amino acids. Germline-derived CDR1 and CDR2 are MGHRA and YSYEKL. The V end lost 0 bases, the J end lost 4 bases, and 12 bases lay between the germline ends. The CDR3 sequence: CASSQEGGAGETQYF. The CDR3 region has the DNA TGCGCCAGCAGCCAAGAAGGAGGAGCGGGAGAGACCCAGTACTTC.

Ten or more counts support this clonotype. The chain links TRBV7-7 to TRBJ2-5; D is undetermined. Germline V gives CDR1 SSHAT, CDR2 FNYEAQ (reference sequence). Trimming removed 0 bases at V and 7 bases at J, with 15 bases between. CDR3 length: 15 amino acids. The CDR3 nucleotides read TGTGCCAGCAGCTTAGCTCCGGACCTCGGAAGGACCCAGTACTTC. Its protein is CASSLAPDLGRTQYF.

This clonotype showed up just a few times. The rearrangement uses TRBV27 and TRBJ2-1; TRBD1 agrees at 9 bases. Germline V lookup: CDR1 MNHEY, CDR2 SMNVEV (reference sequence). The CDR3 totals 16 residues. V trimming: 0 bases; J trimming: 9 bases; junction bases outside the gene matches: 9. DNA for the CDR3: TGTGCCAGCAGTTTATCGGCAGGACAGGGGACGGGTGAGCAGTTCTTC. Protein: CASSLSAGQGTGEQFF.

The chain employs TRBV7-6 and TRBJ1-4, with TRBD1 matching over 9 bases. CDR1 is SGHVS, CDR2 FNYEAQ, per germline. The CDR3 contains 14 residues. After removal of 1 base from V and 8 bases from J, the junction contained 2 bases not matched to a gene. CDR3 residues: CASSLGTGEEKLFF. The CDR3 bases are TGTGCCAGCAGCTTAGGGACAGGGGAAGAAAAACTGTTTTTT.

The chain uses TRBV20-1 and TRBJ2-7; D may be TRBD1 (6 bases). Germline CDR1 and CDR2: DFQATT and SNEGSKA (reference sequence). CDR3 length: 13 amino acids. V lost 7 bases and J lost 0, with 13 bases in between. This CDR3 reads CSVSDSYSYEQYF. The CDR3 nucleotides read TGCAGTGTCTCGGACAGTTACTCCTACGAGCAGTACTTC.

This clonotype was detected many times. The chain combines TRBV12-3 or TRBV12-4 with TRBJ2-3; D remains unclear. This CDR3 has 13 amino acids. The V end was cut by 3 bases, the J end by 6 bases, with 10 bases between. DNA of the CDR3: TGTGCCAGCAGTTTTAACCTCGGGGATACGCAGTATTTT. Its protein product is CASSFNLGDTQYF.

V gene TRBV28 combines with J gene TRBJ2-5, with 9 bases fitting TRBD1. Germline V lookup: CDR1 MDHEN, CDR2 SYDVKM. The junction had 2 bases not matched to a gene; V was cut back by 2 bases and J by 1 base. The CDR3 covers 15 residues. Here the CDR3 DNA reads TGTGCCAGCAGTTTAGGACAGGGGTCCCAAGAGACCCAGTACTTC. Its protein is CASSLGQGSQETQYF. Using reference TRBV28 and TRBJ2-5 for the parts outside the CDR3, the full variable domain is DVKVTQSSRYLVKRTGEKVFLECVQDMDHENMFWYRQDPGLGLRLIYFSYDVKMKEKGDIPEGYSVSREKKERFSLILESASTNQTSMYLCASSLGQGSQETQYFGPGTRLLVL.

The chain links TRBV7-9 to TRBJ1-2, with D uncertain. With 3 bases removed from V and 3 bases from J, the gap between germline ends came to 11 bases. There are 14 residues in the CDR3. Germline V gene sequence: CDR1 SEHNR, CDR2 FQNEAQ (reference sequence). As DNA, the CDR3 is TGTGCCAGCAGCTTCGACACAAGCGACTATGGCTACACCTTC. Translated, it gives CASSFDTSDYGYTF. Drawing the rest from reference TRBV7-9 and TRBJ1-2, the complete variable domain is DTGVSQNPRHKITKRGQNVTFRCDPISEHNRLYWYRQTLGQGPEFLTYFQNEAQLEKSRLLSDRFSAERPKGSFSTLEIQRTEQGDSAMYLCASSFDTSDYGYTFGSGTRLTVV.

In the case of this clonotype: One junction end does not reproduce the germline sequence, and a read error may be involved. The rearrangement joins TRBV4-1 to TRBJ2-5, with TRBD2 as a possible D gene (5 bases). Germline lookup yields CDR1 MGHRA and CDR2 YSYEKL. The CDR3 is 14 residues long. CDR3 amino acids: CTSSQAGVEETQYF. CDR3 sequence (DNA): TGCACCAGCAGCCAAGCCGGGGTGGAGGAGACCCAGTACTTC.

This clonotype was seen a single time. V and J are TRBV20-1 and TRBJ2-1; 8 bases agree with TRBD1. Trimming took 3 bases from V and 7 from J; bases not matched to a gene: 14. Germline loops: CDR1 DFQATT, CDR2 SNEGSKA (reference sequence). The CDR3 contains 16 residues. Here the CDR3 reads CSARGVWGQVGNEQFF. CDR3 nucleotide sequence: TGCAGTGCTAGGGGGGTTTGGGGACAGGTCGGGAATGAGCAGTTCTTC.

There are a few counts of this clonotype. CDR3 DNA sequence: TGTGCCAGCAGTTCCCCGGGACTAGCGGGGGTGTGGACCCAGTACTTC. Protein sequence: CASSSPGLAGVWTQYF. The chain employs TRBV6-5 and TRBJ2-5; 14 bases map to TRBD2. This CDR3 contains 16 residues. Germline values: CDR1 MNHEY, CDR2 SVGAGI. The V segment lost 4 bases and the J segment 7 bases; nucleotides outside the gene matches: 8.